The entry that follows covers one TCR beta chain sequence. This entry is derived from a study of blood T cell repertoires in COVID-19. Overall study: COVID-19 samples, acute and convalescent, were from the United States, Italy and Spain. PBMCs, B-cell-depleted T cells, or T cells provided the cDNA or gDNA that made up the material.

A Seattle source enrolled patients during active infection and followed them longitudinally. In the source study's methods: For nucleated cells, counts were estimated from reference gene primer amplification. TCRdb keeps only in-frame clones here, not all; method: immunoSEQ multiplex PCR. D and trimming come from the DNA, and the V and J calls and clone size come from that table. The sample includes 410,000 or so clones, 89% seen only once; the top ten take around 1.5%. The clonotype was recovered from a woman between 35 and 50 years old with COVID-19, enrolled during active disease. Sequencing was performed on peripheral blood.

The CDR3 region is CASSSLLAGGPWHEQFF. CDR3 nucleotides: TGTGCCAGCAGCTCCCTACTAGCGGGAGGGCCGTGGCATGAGCAGTTCTTC. V gene TRBV7-3 combines with J gene TRBJ2-1; 13 positions agree with TRBD2. Germline CDR1 SGHTA, CDR2 FQGTGA. The CDR3 loop spans 17 amino acids. V shed 4 bases and J 8 bases; nucleotides not matched to a gene: 11.